One and the same sample provided the 23 T cell receptor beta chains below, sequenced in a study of T cells after yellow fever vaccination (dated by TCRdb to the late 2010s). Library prep was done by 5' RACE. Sequencing was carried out with an Illumina HiSeq 2500. TCRdb ran its own pipeline on the public reads, namely fastp trimming at Q25 and MiXCR clone calling, and kept in-frame beta chains. Merged by CDR3 protein, the rows form single entries marked with the most common genes and DNA. Here the sample has more than 75,000 distinct CDR3 sequences; over 8% occur a single time. The ten largest clones add up to roughly 17% of the sample. Sample treatment or condition, as interpreted from the label and publication: live attenuated yellow fever vaccine strain. Material: CD8+ T cells not binding an NS4B(214-222) dextramer, sorted from PBMCs, obtained approximately 15 days after the first yellow fever vaccination. Taken with the paper, the label for cell subset or site translates to: NS4B epitope dextramer-negative CD8 T cells. These receptors came from a man between 18 and 35 years old who received the YFV17D yellow fever vaccine.

This clonotype was counted a few times. This CDR3 is CASSLAIGSGGRGTGELFF. The CDR3, as DNA: TGCGCCAGCAGCCTAGCTATCGGTAGCGGGGGCCGGGGCACCGGGGAGCTGTTTTTT. This chain connects TRBV5-1 to TRBJ2-2; 9 bases agree with TRBD2. Germline V gene sequence: CDR1 SGHRS, CDR2 YFSETQ. Trimming at V came to 4 bases and at J to 4 bases, leaving 17 bases not matched to a gene. The CDR3 has 19 amino acids.

The chain links TRBV14 to TRBJ2-5, with TRBD2 matching 8 bases. Germline V gene sequence: CDR1 SGHDN, CDR2 FVKESK. The V and J ends lost 0 bases and 2 bases, in that order; junction bases with no gene match: 8. The CDR3 totals 17 residues. The CDR3 sequence is CASSQDLGGGTQETQYF. CDR3 in DNA: TGTGCCAGCAGCCAAGATCTCGGGGGGGGAACTCAAGAGACCCAGTACTTC.

At least ten counts were recorded for this clonotype. The V gene is TRBV28, the J gene TRBJ1-6; the D gene is possibly TRBD1 (6 bases). Germline lookup yields CDR1 MDHEN and CDR2 SYDVKM. This CDR3 has 14 residues. V lost 2 bases and J lost 10, with 12 bases in between. CDR3 sequence reads: CASSLHREYSPLHF. CDR3 nucleotides: TGTGCCAGCAGTTTACACAGGGAGTACTCACCCCTCCACTTT.

The V gene is TRBV7-9, the J gene TRBJ2-5; possible D gene TRBD1, 6 bases. Trimming pared 5 bases from V and 2 bases from J, leaving 21 bases between. CDR1 SEHNR and CDR2 FQNEAQ come from the germline V gene (reference sequence). The CDR3 sequence is 17 residues long. The CDR3 loop is CASSPPEAGAKQETQYF. DNA for the CDR3: TGTGCCAGCAGCCCGCCCGAGGCAGGGGCCAAACAAGAGACCCAGTACTTC.

This clonotype was observed a handful of times. The J gene is TRBJ2-3, the V gene TRBV9; TRBD2 matches 10 bases. The V gene end was trimmed by 4 bases and the J gene end by 8 bases; junction bases not matched to a gene: 7. The germline CDR1 and CDR2 sequences are SGDLS and YYNGEE. CDR3 length equals 14 residues. The CDR3 DNA sequence: TGTGCCAGCAGCAGACTAGCGGGCGGGGTTACGCAGTATTTT. As protein: CASSRLAGGVTQYF.

The chain employs TRBV7-2 and TRBJ2-7; 12 nucleotides align to TRBD2. Trimming removed 2 bases from V and 2 bases from J; junction bases left unmatched: 19. The CDR3 spans 21 residues. Germline V gene lookup returns CDR1 SGHTA and CDR2 FQGNSA. DNA of the CDR3: TGTGCCAGCAGCTTATCTCCTACGGGACTAGCGGGTGGCTACGGCCCCTACGAGCAGTACGTC. It translates to CASSLSPTGLAGGYGPYEQYV.

V gene TRBV5-4 combines with J gene TRBJ1-2; D not certain. The CDR3 consists of 14 residues. The V and J ends lost 4 bases and 6 bases respectively, with 16 bases between them. Germline CDR1 is SGHNT and CDR2 is YYREEE (reference sequence). Here the CDR3 reads CASSPTGQRDGYTF. CDR3 in DNA: TGTGCCAGCAGCCCCACCGGGCAAAGGGATGGCTACACCTTC.

The genes are TRBV4-3 and TRBJ1-1; D is unclear. The CDR3 covers 17 residues. CDR1 and CDR2 (germline): LGHNA, YSLEER. The V and J ends lost 3 bases and 3 bases respectively, with 20 bases between them. Written as DNA, the CDR3 is TGCGCCAGCAGCCAGGCCCGGACGTACGGTGGGGACACTGAAGCTTTCTTT. Translating gives CASSQARTYGGDTEAFF.

Worth noting for this clonotype: A much larger clone lies a single base off, so this may be a read error. V usage is TRBV12-3 or TRBV12-4 and J usage is TRBJ2-5, with TRBD2 matching over 8 bases. V was pared by 5 bases and J by 6 bases, with 8 bases of the junction left unmatched. The CDR3 extends over 14 amino acids. CDR3 sequence: CASSRGGHTKTQYF. DNA of the CDR3: TGTGCCAGCAGTCGGGGGGGCCACACGAAGACCCAGTACTTC.

This clonotype appeared a few times. The chain uses TRBV3-1 and TRBJ2-7; D gene uncertain. Trimming removed 1 base at V and 3 bases at J, with 4 bases between. CDR3 length: 12 amino acids. CDR1 LGHDT and CDR2 YNNKEL come from the germline V gene (reference sequence). Written as DNA, the CDR3 is TGTGCCAGCAGCCAAGGAAGCTACGAGCAGTACGTC. This sequence encodes CASSQGSYEQYV.

This clonotype appeared a few times. The chain is built from TRBV27 and TRBJ2-3, with 9 bases matching TRBD1. V lost 5 bases to trimming and J lost 3 bases; unmatched junction nucleotides: 12. Germline CDR1 and CDR2: MNHEY and SMNVEV (reference sequence). The CDR3 contains 17 residues. The CDR3 here is CASSPTHRGLVTDTQYF. CDR3 sequence (DNA): TGTGCCAGCAGTCCGACGCACAGGGGGCTTGTAACAGATACGCAGTATTTT.

This chain uses TRBV6-5 with TRBJ1-2, with D unresolved. This CDR3 spans 13 amino acids. The germline CDR1 and CDR2 sequences are MNHEY and SVGAGI. The V end lost 0 bases, the J end lost 6 bases, and 8 bases lay between the germline ends. The CDR3 protein is CASSYSFDDGYTF. CDR3 in DNA: TGTGCCAGCAGTTACTCGTTCGACGATGGCTACACCTTC.

V gene TRBV6-5 combines with J gene TRBJ1-1; D gene unclear. V dropped 0 bases and J dropped 1 base, with 6 bases sitting between them. The germline V gene has CDR1 MNHEY and CDR2 SVGAGI. The CDR3 covers 14 residues. The CDR3 DNA follows: TGTGCCAGCAGTTACTCGGGGAGGAACACTGAAGCTTTCTTT. This encodes CASSYSGRNTEAFF.

The chain couples TRBV7-9 to TRBJ2-7, with D possibly TRBD1 on 6 matching bases. The CDR3 has 13 amino acids. Germline CDR1 is SEHNR and CDR2 is FQNEAQ (reference sequence). Trimming cost V 8 bases and J 2 bases, with 13 bases left between them. CDR3 amino acids: CASAPWTAYEQYF. For the CDR3, the DNA is TGTGCCAGCGCTCCTTGGACAGCCTACGAGCAGTACTTC.

J is TRBJ2-1 and V is TRBV5-6; unclear D gene. This CDR3 spans 15 amino acids. The germline V gene encodes CDR1 SGHDT and CDR2 YYEEEE. The V end lost 4 bases, the J end lost 2 bases, and 13 bases lay between the germline ends. The CDR3 here is CASSPDGWTYNEQFF. CDR3 DNA sequence: TGTGCCAGCAGCCCGGACGGCTGGACCTACAATGAGCAGTTCTTC.

The genes are TRBV4-1 and TRBJ2-3; tentative D call: TRBD2 (5 bases). The CDR3 is made up of 14 amino acids. Germline lookup yields CDR1 MGHRA and CDR2 YSYEKL. V was pared by 4 bases and J by 5 bases, with 13 bases between. This CDR3 reads CASSLSRGVDTQYF. The CDR3 coding sequence is TGCGCCAGCAGCCTTTCACGGGGAGTAGATACGCAGTATTTT.

This clonotype turned up a few times. The CDR3 DNA reads TGCGCCAGCGCCGGTGGGGGAGGATGGACTCCTGAAGCTTTCTTT. This gives the protein CASAGGGGWTPEAFF. The V call is TRBV4-1, the J call TRBJ1-1; weak D call: TRBD1 (5 bases). The germline V gene has CDR1 MGHRA and CDR2 YSYEKL. Trimming took off 8 bases at V and 6 bases at J, with 22 bases between the two ends. The CDR3 spans 15 residues.

The sample holds many counts of this clonotype. The CDR3 loop reads CASSELTEQYF. DNA for the CDR3: TGTGCCAGCAGTGAATTGACAGAGCAGTACTTC. The J gene is TRBJ2-7, the V gene TRBV6-1; D gene unclear. From germline, CDR1 is MNHNS and CDR2 SASEGT. V was trimmed by 2 bases and J by 7 bases, leaving 6 bases between them. This CDR3 spans 11 amino acids.

The V gene is TRBV7-6, the J gene TRBJ2-2; no clear D. The ends were cut back, 1 base at V and 5 bases at J, with 14 bases in the middle. The CDR3 has 16 amino acids. Germline assignment: CDR1 SGHVS and CDR2 FNYEAQ. In DNA form, the CDR3 reads TGTGCCAGCAGCTTAGGAGCGAACCTCGGGACCGGGGAGCTGTTTTTT. This sequence encodes CASSLGANLGTGELFF.

This clonotype appeared a few times. J is TRBJ2-1 and V is TRBV7-8; D may be TRBD2 (7 bases). V lost 7 bases and J lost 7, with 14 bases in between. The CDR3 extends over 13 amino acids. Germline CDR1 reads SGHVS; CDR2 reads FQNEAQ. DNA for the CDR3: TGTGCCAGCACCCTCGAGGGGGGGAATGAGCAGTTCTTC. It specifies CASTLEGGNEQFF.

V gene TRBV4-1 combines with J gene TRBJ1-2; D remains ambiguous. V lost 1 base to trimming and J lost 3 bases, with 12 bases between them. The CDR3 has 15 amino acids. The V gene's germline CDR1 is MGHRA and CDR2 YSYEKL. DNA for the CDR3: TGCGCCAGCAGCCAAGTAACGCTGGTGGACTATGGCTACACCTTC. Its translation is CASSQVTLVDYGYTF.

This clonotype occurred a few times. V and J are TRBV27 and TRBJ1-6; TRBD1 matches 9 bases. CDR3 length: 15 amino acids. Germline V CDR1 and CDR2: MNHEY, SMNVEV (reference sequence). After removal of 5 bases from V and 7 bases from J, the junction contained 6 bases not matched to a gene. In DNA, the CDR3 is TGTGCCAGCAGTAGAAGACAGGGGGACAATTCACCCCTCCACTTT. As protein: CASSRRQGDNSPLHF.

This clonotype was detected only a few times. This sequence joins TRBV5-4 and TRBJ2-1; D might be TRBD2 (6 bases). The CDR3 spans 15 residues. Germline V lookup: CDR1 SGHNT, CDR2 YYREEE (reference sequence). The germline V and J ends were trimmed by 4 bases and 5 bases, with 16 bases remaining between them. The CDR3 reads CASSPNLGLNNEQFF. In DNA form, the CDR3 reads TGTGCCAGCAGCCCGAACCTAGGACTAAACAATGAGCAGTTCTTC. Combining the CDR3 with reference TRBV5-4 and TRBJ2-1 gives the whole variable domain ETGVTQSPTHLIKTRGQQVTLRCSSQSGHNTVSWYQQALGQGPQFIFQYYREEENGRGNFPPRFSGLQFPNYSSELNVNALELDDSALYLCASSPNLGLNNEQFFGPGTRLTVL.